The 2 T cell receptor beta chains below come from one sample, sequenced in a study of T cells in Graves' hyperthyroidism and ophthalmopathy. Amplified TCR beta CDR3 regions came from RNA transcripts. When the TCR CDR3 underwent first-round RT-PCR, the HTBI primer set was used. TCRdb passed the multiplex PCR reads through MiXCR, listing each CDR3 protein once. The data contain 500,000 to 750,000 distinct CDR3 sequences, 12% to 15% of them singletons. The material sequenced was blood. The receptors shown here come from a woman under 30 with Graves' ophthalmopathy.

This clonotype showed up just a few times. The chain recombines TRBV6-1 with TRBJ1-5; 11 bases fit TRBD1. With V trimmed by 6 bases and J by 4 bases, 8 bases remained unmatched. This CDR3 comprises 16 residues. Germline CDR1 reads MNHNS; CDR2 reads SASEGT. This CDR3 reads CASRSWGQGENQPQHF. In DNA, the CDR3 is TGTGCCAGCAGGTCCTGGGGACAGGGGGAAAATCAGCCCCAGCATTTT.

The chain has TRBV29-1 and TRBJ2-7; 13 bases agree with TRBD2. Trimming took 4 bases from V and 6 from J; bases not matched to a gene: 15. This CDR3 is built from 17 residues. CDR1 SQVTM and CDR2 ANQGSEA come from the germline V gene. CDR3 residues: CSVVRPGLAGKSVEQYF. In nucleotides, the CDR3 is TGCAGCGTTGTCAGACCGGGACTAGCGGGAAAATCGGTCGAGCAGTACTTC.